This TCR beta chain comes out of a study of blood T cell repertoires in COVID-19. Seattle patients were enrolled while actively infected and followed longitudinally. Per the original data handling: Researchers report that nucleated cell counts were estimated from reference gene primer amplification. Produced via immunoSEQ multiplex PCR; TCRdb's table is partial and in-frame only. Clone size and V and J calls were adopted from that table, with D and trimming inferred from the DNA. The data show over 200,000 clones, with just under 90% seen just once and roughly 2.6% held by the top ten. This CDR3 region has 11 residues. The V gene's germline CDR1 is LNHDA and CDR2 SQIVND (reference sequence). V was pared by 11 bases and J by 11 bases, with 8 bases of the junction left unmatched.

This clonotype was sampled from a man aged 30-40 years with COVID-19, enrolled during active disease. The rearrangement joins TRBV19 to TRBJ2-1; 8 bases are shared with TRBD2. The specimen sequenced was peripheral blood. CDR3 loop: CAAGGVGKQFF. The CDR3 nucleotides read TGTGCCGCGGGGGGAGTTGGGAAGCAGTTCTTC.